This T cell receptor beta chain came from a study of blood T cell repertoires in COVID-19. TCRdb's table, derived via immunoSEQ multiplex PCR, lists solely in-frame clones and lacks some. This sample carries a few hundred thousand clones, over 75% of them seen once, and the ten largest clones take roughly 4%. CDR1 is MNHNY and CDR2 is SVGAGI in the germline V gene (reference sequence). This CDR3 region has 14 residues. J was trimmed by 2 bases and V by 2 bases; bases with no gene match: 1. The V and J genes are TRBV6-6 and TRBJ2-5, with TRBD1 matching 8 bases. Sequences were obtained from PBMCs or T cells enriched from blood (not recorded which). This TCR was recovered from a woman aged 30 to 39 who had recovered from COVID-19. This CDR3 is CASSYRDRQETQYF. The DNA of the CDR3 is TGTGCCAGCAGTTACCGGGACAGGCAAGAGACCCAGTACTTC.